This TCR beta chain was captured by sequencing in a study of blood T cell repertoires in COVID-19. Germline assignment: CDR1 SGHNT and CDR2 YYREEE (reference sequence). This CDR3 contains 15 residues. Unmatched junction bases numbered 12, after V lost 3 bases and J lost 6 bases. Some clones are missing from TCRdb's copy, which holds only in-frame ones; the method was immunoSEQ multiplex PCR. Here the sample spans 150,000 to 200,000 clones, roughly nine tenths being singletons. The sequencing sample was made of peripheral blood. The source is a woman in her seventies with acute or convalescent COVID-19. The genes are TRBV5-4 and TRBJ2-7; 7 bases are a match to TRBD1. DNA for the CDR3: TGTGCCAGCAGCTATGAATCCGGGACAGCCTCCGAGCAGTACTTC. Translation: CASSYESGTASEQYF.